The source of this T cell receptor (beta chain) is a study of Ad26.COV2.S vaccination and SARS-CoV-2 variants. Treatment meaning: some 20 received Ad26.COV2.S at low or high dose, single or two shots; five or six received placebo; per-sample allocation not given. Material that was analyzed had been drawn on day 63 after the first vaccine or placebo injection. An Ad26 vector was used to express Wuhan-strain SARS-CoV-2 spike as the vaccine. A note on this clone: Its antigen remains unidentified.

Data came from immunoSEQ multiplex PCR; TCRdb stores just in-frame clones and leaves some out. The sample holds roughly 500,000 clones, 89% seen once. Germline-derived CDR1 and CDR2 are MDHEN and SYDVKM. There are 16 residues in the CDR3. Trimming left V 4 bases short and J 4 bases short, with 19 bases between. Points from the study as a whole: Substantial breadth was reportedly displayed by spike-specific CD8+ and CD4+ T cell responses after vaccination.

Sequencing was performed on peripheral blood, taken in a trial of Ad26.COV2.S vaccine versus placebo. The TCR sequence derives from a person between 18 and 59 years old who received the Ad26.COV2.S COVID-19 vaccine or a placebo. The chain links TRBV28 to TRBJ1-1; TRBD1 might be the D (5 bases). CDR3 loop: CASSSNPGGVGTEAFF. The CDR3 DNA reads TGTGCCAGCAGTTCCAACCCCGGGGGGGTTGGCACTGAAGCTTTCTTT.